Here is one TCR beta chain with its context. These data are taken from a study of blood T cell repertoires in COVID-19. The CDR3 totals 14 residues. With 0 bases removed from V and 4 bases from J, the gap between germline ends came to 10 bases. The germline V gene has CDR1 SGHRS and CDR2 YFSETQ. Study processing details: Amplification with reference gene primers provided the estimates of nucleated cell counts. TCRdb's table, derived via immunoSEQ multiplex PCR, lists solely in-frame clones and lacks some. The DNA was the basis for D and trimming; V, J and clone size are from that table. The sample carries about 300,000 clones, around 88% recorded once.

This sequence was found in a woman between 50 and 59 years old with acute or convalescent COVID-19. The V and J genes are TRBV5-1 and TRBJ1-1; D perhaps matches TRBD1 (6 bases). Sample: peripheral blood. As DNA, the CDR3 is TGCGCCAGCAGCTTGGACAGGGTGAGCACTGAAGCTTTCTTT. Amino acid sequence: CASSLDRVSTEAFF.